This TCR beta chain was retrieved from a study of blood T cell repertoires in COVID-19 (dated by TCRdb to the early 2020s). Study-level background: Collaborator samples came from the United States, Italy and Spain and covered acute and convalescent phases of COVID-19. The samples were drawn from the first 160 participants of the ongoing ImmuneRACE study and from under 1,500 subjects provided by 6 global collaborators. The repertoires were released in a freely available public database meant as a resource for research on the immune response to SARS-CoV-2. The sample metadata nearly always contained a de-identified subject ID, COVID-19 status, age in years and sex. Deeply sampled blood TCRbeta repertoires from subjects exposed to, actively infected with, or recovered from COVID-19 were included in the dataset. Where available, HLA class I and class II types were taken from metadata supplied by the sample provider and were not determined by assay-based typing. The material from the prospective study consisted of cDNA or gDNA derived from T cells, B-cell-depleted T cells, or PBMCs.

The immunoSEQ Assay, a bias-controlled multiplex PCR, was used to amplify TCRbeta CDR3 regions from genomic DNA. Per the original workflow: Nucleated cell counts per sample were estimated from amplification of reference gene primers within the assay. To quantify the absolute abundance of each unique TCRbeta CDR3 rearrangement, sequence reads were collapsed and filtered. For each sample, productive Simpson clonality was calculated as the square root of Simpson's diversity index over productive rearrangements. Not all clones reach the TCRdb copy of this immuneACCESS table, which keeps in-frame sequences only. Checked studies attribute under half of the gap to unresolved V genes and leave the rest unexplained. That table gives V, J and clone size, and the DNA gave D and trimming. Present in this sample are over 140,000 clones, 84% of which were seen just once. The top ten clones comprise approximately 3.8% of the sample.

V and J are trimmed by 4 bases and 7 bases, and the gene matches miss 4 bases of the junction. Taken from the germline V gene (reference sequence), the CDR1 and CDR2 loops are MNHNY and SVGAGI. There are 13 amino acids in the CDR3, from cysteine to phenylalanine inclusive. The CDR3 DNA has 39 bases and is translated from base 1. About this clone: This receptor's antigen is unknown. No much larger clonotype is one base removed from it; base qualities were not supplied.

Overall results and qualifications from the work: Clinical and demographic metadata were provided uncurated, with the amount varying by source and participant.

The collaborating institutions used their own protocols to collect whole blood in K2EDTA tubes. Collaborator samples were shipped for TCRbeta analysis as frozen whole blood, isolated PBMCs, or DNA extracted from either sample type. Sequenced material: peripheral blood. The sequence was collected from an older woman with acute or convalescent COVID-19. The rearranged chain carries TRBV6-6 and TRBJ2-1, with 7 central nucleotides matching TRBD2. CDR3 sequence: CASSLLATNEQFF. The DNA reads as follows: TGTGCCAGCAGTTTACTAGCGACGAATGAGCAGTTCTTC.